A single sample gave rise to the 16 T cell receptor beta chains below, sequenced in a study of T cell responses to AZD1222 COVID-19 vaccine (dated by TCRdb to about 2021). What this sample's time point label stands for: baseline before first vaccination. The library was prepared using the immunoSEQ multiplex PCR assay. TCRdb took over this immuneACCESS table, retaining in-frame rearrangements with V and J assigned. Such tables are incomplete; in checked studies, under half of the missing clones stem from an unresolved V gene, and the remainder is unexplained. For this sample there are approximately 100,000 clones; around nine tenths appear just once. Approximately 19% of the sample belongs to the ten largest clones. The starting material was peripheral blood, obtained on day 0 of AZD1222 vaccination. The receptors come from an adult in good health.

There are a few counts of this clone. The gene calls are TRBV7-8 and TRBJ2-5; 11 nucleotides line up with TRBD2. Trimming took 5 bases from V and 1 from J; bases not matched to a gene: 3. CDR1 and CDR2 (germline): SGHVS, FQNEAQ. This CDR3 has 15 residues. The CDR3 is CASSTGTSGQETQYF. The CDR3 coding sequence is TGTGCCAGCAGCACCGGGACTAGCGGCCAAGAGACCCAGTACTTC.

The chain carries TRBV7-6 and TRBJ2-3; D remains unclear. Germline loops: CDR1 SGHVS, CDR2 FNYEAQ. V gave up 2 bases and J gave up 2 bases, with 20 bases separating them. The CDR3 consists of 18 residues. This CDR3 is CASSLSRSSGLFTDTQYF. In nucleotides, the CDR3 is TGTGCCAGCAGCTTAAGTAGAAGTTCCGGCCTTTTCACAGATACGCAGTATTTT.

V is TRBV29-1 and J is TRBJ1-1; 8 bases are shared with TRBD1. Germline CDR1 SQVTM, CDR2 ANQGSEA. This CDR3 contains 16 residues. Unmatched junction bases numbered 13, after V lost 7 bases and J lost 0 bases. The CDR3 DNA is TGCAGCGGGACGACAGGGGCGCCCCTATTGAACACTGAAGCTTTCTTT. This codes for CSGTTGAPLLNTEAFF.

The chain combines TRBV4-1 with TRBJ2-1; possibly TRBD2 for D (7 bases). V was clipped by 4 bases and J by 4 bases, with 14 bases between them. The germline CDR1 and CDR2 sequences are MGHRA and YSYEKL. The CDR3 has 15 amino acids. The CDR3 is CASSREAGQYNEQFF. Written as DNA, the CDR3 is TGCGCCAGCAGCCGAGAAGCGGGACAATACAATGAGCAGTTCTTC.

This clone occurred once. J is TRBJ2-3 and V is TRBV9; D unclear. The CDR3 loop spans 13 amino acids. Germline assignment: CDR1 SGDLS and CDR2 YYNGEE. The V end lost 3 bases, the J end lost 5 bases, and 10 bases lay between the germline ends. This CDR3 reads CASSGTSEDTQYF. CDR3 coding DNA: TGTGCCAGCAGCGGCACGAGCGAAGATACGCAGTATTTT.

The rearrangement uses TRBV9 and TRBJ2-1; D ambiguous. The CDR3 length is 13 residues. V was trimmed by 0 bases and J by 4 bases, leaving 5 bases between them. CDR1 SGDLS and CDR2 YYNGEE come from the germline V gene. CDR3 in amino acids: CASSVESYNEQFF. Here the CDR3 DNA reads TGTGCCAGCAGCGTAGAAAGTTACAATGAGCAGTTCTTC.

The V call is TRBV4-2, the J call TRBJ2-4; the D gene is possibly TRBD2 (5 bases). This CDR3 region has 18 residues. CDR1 LGHNA and CDR2 YNFKEQ come from the germline V gene. Trimming removed 3 bases from V and 0 bases from J, with 18 bases in between. The CDR3 sequence: CASSQRLLAPLAKNIQYF. CDR3 nucleotides: TGTGCCAGCAGCCAGCGTCTGCTAGCACCCCTAGCCAAAAACATTCAGTACTTC.

This clone showed up just once. V gene TRBV2 combines with J gene TRBJ1-1, with D perhaps TRBD1 (6 bases). The V gene's germline CDR1 is SNHLY and CDR2 FYNNEI. This CDR3 contains 15 residues. V was shortened by 3 bases and J by 4 bases, with 15 bases between the two germline ends. The CDR3 DNA follows: TGTGCCAGCAGTGACAGCAGGGGAGGTAGCACTGAAGCTTTCTTT. The encoded protein is CASSDSRGGSTEAFF. Drawing the rest from reference TRBV2 and TRBJ1-1, the complete variable domain is EPEVTQTPSHQVTQMGQEVILRCVPISNHLYFYWYRQILGQKVEFLVSFYNNEISEKSEIFDDQFSVERPDGSNFTLKIRSTKLEDSAMYFCASSDSRGGSTEAFFGQGTRLTVV.

The V gene is TRBV20-1, the J gene TRBJ2-1; TRBD1 agrees at 9 bases. Looked up from germline, CDR1 is DFQATT and CDR2 is SNEGSKA (reference sequence). The junction had 6 bases not matched to a gene; V was cut back by 2 bases and J by 16 bases. The CDR3 is 11 amino acids. CDR3 DNA sequence: TGCAGTGCTAGAACAGGGGGCTTTTATTTCTTC. Translated, it gives CSARTGGFYFF.

This clone appeared a single time. The final CDR3 position lacks the conserved phenylalanine or tryptophan, pointing to a likely read error. This chain connects TRBV4-1 to TRBJ1-6; weak D call: TRBD1 (5 bases). V was pared by 3 bases and J by 10 bases, with 10 bases between. This CDR3 is 13 amino acids long. Germline V gene sequence: CDR1 MGHRA, CDR2 YSYEKL. CDR3 region: CASSQGGYSPLHL. The CDR3 DNA reads TGCGCCAGCAGCCAGGGGGGGTACTCACCCCTCCACCTT.

This clone was picked up a small number of times. The chain's CDR3 is CASSPGTNPSYEQYF. CDR3 DNA: TGTGCCAGTAGCCCAGGGACTAACCCTTCCTACGAGCAGTACTTC. This chain links TRBV19 with TRBJ2-7; TRBD2 matches 7 bases. The CDR3 runs to 15 residues. Germline values: CDR1 LNHDA, CDR2 SQIVND (reference sequence). V dropped 6 bases and J dropped 1; count of bases not matched to a gene: 9.

This clone was counted once. The V call is TRBV28, the J call TRBJ1-5; possible D gene TRBD1, 5 bases. Trimming removed 3 bases at V and 0 bases at J, with 12 bases between. The CDR3 is made up of 16 amino acids. Germline loops: CDR1 MDHEN, CDR2 SYDVKM. DNA of the CDR3: TGTGCCAGCAGTTTTTGGGACCTGCATAGCAATCAGCCCCAGCATTTT. This codes for CASSFWDLHSNQPQHF.

J is TRBJ1-1 and V is TRBV19; 7 positions agree with TRBD1. The CDR3 consists of 13 residues. Germline values: CDR1 LNHDA, CDR2 SQIVND (reference sequence). Trimming cost V 5 bases and J 7 bases; bases outside gene matches: 7. CDR3 region: CASSGTGVSEAFF. The CDR3 DNA follows: TGTGCCAGTAGTGGAACAGGGGTTAGTGAAGCTTTCTTT.

This clone has a handful of counts. The genes are TRBV10-3 and TRBJ1-4, with TRBD1 matching over 9 bases. CDR3 size: 13 residues. V was pared by 10 bases and J by 4 bases, with 4 bases of the junction left unmatched. Germline lookup yields CDR1 ENHRY and CDR2 SYGVKD. CDR3 in amino acids: CATRTGDNEKLFF. The DNA of the CDR3 is TGTGCCACCAGGACAGGGGATAATGAAAAACTGTTTTTT.

The chain couples TRBV5-4 to TRBJ1-1; tentatively, D is TRBD1 (6 bases). V lost 2 bases, J lost 1 base, and 15 bases lay in between. Germline CDR1 and CDR2: SGHNT and YYREEE (reference sequence). The CDR3 is made up of 16 amino acids. The CDR3 nucleotides read TGTGCCAGCAGCTTAAAAGGGGGGCCCTCGAACACTGAAGCTTTCTTT. Protein: CASSLKGGPSNTEAFF.

This rearrangement joins TRBV6-5 to TRBJ1-5; the D gene is possibly TRBD1 (5 bases). CDR1 and CDR2 (germline): MNHEY, SVGAGI. CDR3 length: 13 amino acids. Deletions cut 2 bases from V and 6 bases from J, with 8 bases between. The DNA of the CDR3 is TGTGCCAGCAGTTACGGGGGTTTTCAGCCCCAGCATTTT. Protein: CASSYGGFQPQHF.